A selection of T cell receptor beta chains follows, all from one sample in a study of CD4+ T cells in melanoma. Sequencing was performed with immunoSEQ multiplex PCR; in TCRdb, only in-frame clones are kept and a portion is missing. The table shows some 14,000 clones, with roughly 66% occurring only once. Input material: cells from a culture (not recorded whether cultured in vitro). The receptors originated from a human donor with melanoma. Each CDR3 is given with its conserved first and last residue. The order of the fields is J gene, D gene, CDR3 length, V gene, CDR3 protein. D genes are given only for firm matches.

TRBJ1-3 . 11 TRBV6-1 CASSERGTIYF
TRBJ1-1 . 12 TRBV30 CAWGQMNTEAFF
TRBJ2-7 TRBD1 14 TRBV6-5 CASSPAGGRYEQYF
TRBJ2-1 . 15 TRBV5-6 CASSLGGGYYNEQFF
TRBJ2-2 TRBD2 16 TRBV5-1 CASRPPAGEVTGELFF
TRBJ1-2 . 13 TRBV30 CAWSMGINYGYTF
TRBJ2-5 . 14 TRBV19 CASNLGWAQETQYF
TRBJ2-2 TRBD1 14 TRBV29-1 CSVFDRANTGELFF
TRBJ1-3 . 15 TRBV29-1 CSVGGTPDSGNTIYF
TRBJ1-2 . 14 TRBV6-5 CASSYSTGRGGYTF
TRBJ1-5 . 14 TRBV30 CAWSRQISNQPQHF
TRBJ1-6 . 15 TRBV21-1 CASSKGGGDNSPLHF
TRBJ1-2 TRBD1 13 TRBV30 CAWLGQGFKSYTF
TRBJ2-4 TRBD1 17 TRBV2 CASSYPRDRGTKNIQYF
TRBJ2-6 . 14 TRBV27 CASTGGNGANVLTF
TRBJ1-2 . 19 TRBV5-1 CASSTTTTGSAGGVYGYTF
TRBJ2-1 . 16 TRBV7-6 CASSLRLVEVSGEQFF
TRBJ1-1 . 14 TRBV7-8 CASSLLSVGAEAFF
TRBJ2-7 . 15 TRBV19 CASSSAGLSTSEQYF
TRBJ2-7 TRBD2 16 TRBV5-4 CASSRGTSGGYHEQYF
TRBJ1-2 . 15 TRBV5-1 CASSRESGGDYGYTF
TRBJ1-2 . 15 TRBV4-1 CASSQDFSGNYGYTF
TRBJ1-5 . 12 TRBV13 CASSFSRHGDHF
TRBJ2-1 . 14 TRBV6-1 CASSELAGLNEQFF
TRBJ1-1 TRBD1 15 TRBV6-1 CASSGSTGVNTEAFF
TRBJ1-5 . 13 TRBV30 CAWSVAGSQPQHF
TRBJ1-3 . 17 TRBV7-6 CASSLGRDRNSGNTIYF
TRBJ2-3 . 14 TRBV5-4 CASSPGLRTDTQYF
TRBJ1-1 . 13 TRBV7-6 CASSSPDSAEAFF
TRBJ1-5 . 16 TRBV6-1 CASSEGIGDGGQPQHF
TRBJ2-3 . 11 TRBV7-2 CASSRGDTQYF
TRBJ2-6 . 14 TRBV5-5 CASSSQEASGVLTF
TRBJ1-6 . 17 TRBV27 CASRPSSRGSYNSPLHF
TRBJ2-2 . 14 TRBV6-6 CASSYEGLAGELFF
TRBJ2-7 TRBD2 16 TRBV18 CASSPQGLVQGYEQYF
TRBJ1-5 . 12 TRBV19 CASRRPDKPQHF
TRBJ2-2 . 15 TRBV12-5 CASGRDFGHTGELFF
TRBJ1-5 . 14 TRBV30 CAWSVTKGNQPQHF
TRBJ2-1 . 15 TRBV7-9 CASSSRETVNNEQFF
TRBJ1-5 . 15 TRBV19 CASSIHRESNQPQHF
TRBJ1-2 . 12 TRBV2 CASRGDDYGYTF
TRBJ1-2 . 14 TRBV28 CASSLRGASYGYTF
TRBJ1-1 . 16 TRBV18 CASSPPARGASTEAFF
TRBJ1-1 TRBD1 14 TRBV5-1 CASSLEGARTEAFF
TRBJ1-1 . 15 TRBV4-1 CASSPSRQMNTEAFF
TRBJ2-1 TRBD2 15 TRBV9 CASSESGGAYNEQFF
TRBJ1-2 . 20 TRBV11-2 CASSLDGGSYSRGLRYGYTF
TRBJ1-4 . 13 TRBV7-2 CASSSQIDEKLFF
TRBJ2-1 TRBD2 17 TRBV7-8 CASSLGALAGDYNEQFF
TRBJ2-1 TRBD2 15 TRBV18 CASSPGLDSYNEQFF
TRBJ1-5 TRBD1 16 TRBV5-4 CASSVGGGGTGQPQHF
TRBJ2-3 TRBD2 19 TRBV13 CASSGIYALGGGRSDTQYF
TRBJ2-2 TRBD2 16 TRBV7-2 CASSSGLAGPTGELFF
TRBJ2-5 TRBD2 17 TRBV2 CASKPGTSGGREETQYF
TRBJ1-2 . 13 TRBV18 CASSPDAPYGYTF